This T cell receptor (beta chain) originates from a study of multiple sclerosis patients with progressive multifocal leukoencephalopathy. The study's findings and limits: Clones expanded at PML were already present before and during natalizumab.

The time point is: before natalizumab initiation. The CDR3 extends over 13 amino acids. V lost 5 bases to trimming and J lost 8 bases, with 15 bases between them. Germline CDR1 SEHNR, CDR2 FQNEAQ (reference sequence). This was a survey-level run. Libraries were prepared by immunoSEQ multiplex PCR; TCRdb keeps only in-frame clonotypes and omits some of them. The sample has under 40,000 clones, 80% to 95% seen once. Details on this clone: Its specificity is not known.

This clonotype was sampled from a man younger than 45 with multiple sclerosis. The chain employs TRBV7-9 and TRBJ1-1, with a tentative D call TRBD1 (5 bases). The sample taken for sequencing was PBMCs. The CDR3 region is CASSLGVSGEAFF. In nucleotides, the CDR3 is TGTGCCAGCAGCCTAGGGGTTTCGGGGGAAGCTTTCTTT.